A single sample is the source of the 17 T cell receptor beta chains below, sequenced in a study of blood T cells in healthy people across ages. It was with a sample-barcoded 5' primer and a J-beta primer mix that a second PCR of about 6 to 12 cycles was run. TCRdb itself ran the 5' RACE reads through MiXCR, one entry per CDR3 protein. The table records approximately 680,000 distinct CDR3 sequences, about 32% of them present only once. Sequencing was performed on blood. The source of these receptors is a woman of 80 years or more in good health.

V usage is TRBV2 and J usage is TRBJ2-3, with 8 bases fitting TRBD1. Germline assignment: CDR1 SNHLY and CDR2 FYNNEI. This CDR3 contains 12 residues. V lost 6 bases and J lost 14; bases outside the gene matches: 10. The DNA for the CDR3 is TGTGCCAGCAGAGTACTACAGGGGGTTTTGTATTTT. This gives the protein CASRVLQGVLYF.

The sample holds many counts of this clonotype. The V and J genes are TRBV18 and TRBJ2-1; the D is unclear. The V gene lost 1 base and the J gene lost 5 bases, with 9 bases spanning the gap. This CDR3 contains 14 residues. CDR1 and CDR2 from the germline V gene are KGHSH and LQKENI. CDR3: CASSPQGLDNEQFF. As DNA, the CDR3 is TGTGCCAGCTCACCACAAGGTCTCGACAATGAGCAGTTCTTC.

The chain uses TRBV12-3 or TRBV12-4 and TRBJ2-1; TRBD2 matches at 12 bases. The CDR3 runs to 16 residues. V dropped 3 bases and J dropped 9; count of bases not matched to a gene: 9. As DNA, the CDR3 is TGTGCCAGCAGTTTTGTTCTAGCGGGGGGGTTCGGTGAGCAGTTCTTC. The encoded protein is CASSFVLAGGFGEQFF.

This chain joins TRBV5-1 and TRBJ2-2; D not resolved. Germline-derived CDR1 and CDR2 are SGHRS and YFSETQ. This CDR3 is built from 15 residues. The V and J ends lost 0 bases and 1 base respectively, with 7 bases between them. The CDR3 loop reads CASSLATKNTGELFF. The CDR3 DNA follows: TGCGCCAGCAGCTTGGCCACCAAGAACACCGGGGAGCTGTTTTTT.

For this clonotype: A read error may explain this, as a much larger clone is one base away. The chain combines TRBV12-3 or TRBV12-4 with TRBJ2-6; a possible D gene is TRBD2 (6 bases). The CDR3 has 17 amino acids. Written as DNA, the CDR3 is TGTGCCAGCAGTTTAAATAGGGAGGTTCCCGGGGCCGACGTCCTGACTTTC. Its protein is CASSLNREVPGADVLTF.

A note on this clonotype: The junction does not match germline at one end; this may be a read error. V usage is TRBV7-2 and J usage is TRBJ2-2, with D possibly matching TRBD1 (6 bases). The CDR3 sequence is 16 residues long. CDR1 is SGHTA, CDR2 FQGNSA, per germline. CDR3 sequence reads: CASSSRQAANTGERFF. For the CDR3, the DNA is TGTGCCAGCAGCTCCCGACAGGCTGCGAACACCGGGGAGCGGTTTTTT. Together with reference TRBV7-2 and TRBJ2-2, the CDR3 gives the full variable domain: GAGVSQSPSNKVTEKGKDVELRCDPISGHTALYWYRQSLGQGLEFLIYFQGNSAPDKSGLPSDRFSAERTGGSVSTLTIQRTQQEDSAVYLCASSSRQAANTGERFFGEGSRLTVL.

This rearrangement joins TRBV6-1 to TRBJ1-1; D might be TRBD1 (6 bases). The CDR3 extends over 13 amino acids. Trimming took off 5 bases at V and 3 bases at J, with 10 bases between the two ends. The germline V gene has CDR1 MNHNS and CDR2 SASEGT. The CDR3 sequence: CASSNREDTEAFF. The CDR3 DNA follows: TGTGCCAGCAGTAACAGGGAAGACACTGAAGCTTTCTTT.

A note on this clonotype: A much larger clone is a single base away; this may be a read error. The CDR3 carries no conserved terminal phenylalanine or tryptophan, so it likely arises from a read error. V usage is TRBV7-2 and J usage is TRBJ1-5, with D hard to call. The V and J ends lost 5 bases and 5 bases respectively, with 13 bases between them. CDR1 and CDR2 from the germline V gene are SGHTA and FQGNSA. CDR3 length: 14 amino acids. Here the CDR3 DNA reads TGTGCCAGCAGCCCCCCCGGGGAGTATCAGCCCCAGCATGTT. Its translation is CASSPPGEYQPQHV.

This clonotype occurred many times. The chain is built from TRBV28 and TRBJ1-2; perhaps TRBD1 as D (6 bases). The CDR3 spans 13 residues. Germline CDR1 is MDHEN and CDR2 is SYDVKM. The V end lost 6 bases, the J end lost 8 bases, and 16 bases lay between the germline ends. CDR3 in amino acids: CASSPPRTEGYTF. The DNA for the CDR3 is TGTGCCAGCAGCCCGCCACGGACAGAGGGCTACACCTTC.

This clonotype was detected many times. The chain links TRBV20-1 to TRBJ2-3; D remains ambiguous. Trimming shortened V by 5 bases and J by 6 bases, and 9 bases separated the two germline ends. The germline V gene has CDR1 DFQATT and CDR2 SNEGSKA (reference sequence). CDR3 size: 11 residues. DNA of the CDR3: TGCAGTGCTGATTGGTTGGATACGCAGTATTTT. Translation: CSADWLDTQYF.

This clonotype has a handful of counts. V is TRBV27 and J is TRBJ1-1; no clear D. The CDR3 is 17 residues long. The V gene's germline CDR1 is MNHEY and CDR2 SMNVEV (reference sequence). V was clipped by 3 bases and J by 0 bases, with 17 bases between them. CDR3 loop: CASSFSSHEAMNTEAFF. CDR3 DNA: TGTGCCAGCAGTTTCTCAAGTCACGAAGCCATGAACACTGAAGCTTTCTTT.

This chain links TRBV6-1 with TRBJ1-1, with 10 bases fitting TRBD1. The CDR3 covers 18 residues. Germline V CDR1 and CDR2: MNHNS, SASEGT. V lost 3 bases, J lost 4 bases, and 14 bases stayed unmatched. Here the CDR3 DNA reads TGTGCCAGCAGTGACCCCTTGGGGACAGGGGAGAGGGGCACTGAAGCTTTCTTT. Its translation is CASSDPLGTGERGTEAFF.

The chain links TRBV20-1 to TRBJ2-7; 7 nucleotides match TRBD2. Germline lookup yields CDR1 DFQATT and CDR2 SNEGSKA (reference sequence). The J segment lost 2 bases and the V segment lost 4 bases, leaving 5 bases of the junction unmatched. CDR3 length: 13 amino acids. Written as DNA, the CDR3 is TGCAGTGCTACCGGGACTAATACCTACGAGCAGTACTTC. It is translated as CSATGTNTYEQYF.

This clonotype was picked up many times. The chain is built from TRBV2 and TRBJ2-1, with D perhaps matching TRBD1 or TRBD2 (5 bases each). Germline CDR1 SNHLY, CDR2 FYNNEI. The V end was cut by 2 bases, the J end by 6 bases, with 14 bases between. CDR3 size: 15 residues. The CDR3 region has the DNA TGTGCCAGCAGTGAACGAGAGTGGGGGAGCAATGAGCAGTTCTTC. Translating gives CASSEREWGSNEQFF.

Concerning this clonotype itself: One base away lies a much larger clone, so this may be a sequencing read error. CDR3 amino acids: CASSSGLAGGRGHIQYF. In nucleotides, the CDR3 is TGTGCCAGCAGTTCTGGTCTAGCGGGGGGCAGGGGTCACATTCAGTACTTC. The gene calls are TRBV12-3 or TRBV12-4 and TRBJ2-4, with 11 bases aligning to TRBD2. The CDR3 consists of 17 residues. V was clipped by 4 bases and J by 8 bases; unmatched bases: 13.

This clonotype occurred many times. Here the CDR3 reads CASSFLAGGIETQYF. The CDR3 DNA sequence: TGTGCCAGCAGCTTCCTAGCGGGGGGAATAGAGACCCAGTACTTC. V usage is TRBV7-2 and J usage is TRBJ2-5, with 11 positions matching TRBD2. Per the germline V gene, CDR1 is SGHTA and CDR2 is FQGNSA. The CDR3 spans 15 residues. V lost 3 bases and J lost 4; bases outside the gene matches: 4.

This clonotype has a count of ten or more. The V and J genes are TRBV6-2 or TRBV6-3 and TRBJ2-1; D unclear. V lost 6 bases and J 8 bases, leaving 11 bases between the germline ends. Germline V gene sequence: CDR1 MNHEY, CDR2 SVGEGT. The CDR3 is 12 amino acids. In DNA, the CDR3 is TGTGCCAGCAGAGACCTAGGGCATGAGCAGTTCTTC. The encoded protein is CASRDLGHEQFF.